This is a list of T cell receptor beta chains from one sample in a study of cytomegalovirus exposure and HLA in healthy donors. Produced via immunoSEQ multiplex PCR; TCRdb's table is partial and in-frame only. The table includes about 140,000 clones, roughly four fifths detected once. The sequencing input was PBMCs. These receptors were obtained from a man aged 30 to 39 in good health and CMV-seronegative. CDR3s include the opening cysteine and the closing phenylalanine or tryptophan. Fields, in order: D gene, clone size, J gene, V gene, CDR3 protein, CDR3 DNA. D genes are given only for firm matches. Not every row has a clone size; where given, it reads once, few, many or a size class.

d_gene: TRBD2
abundance: .
j_gene: TRBJ2-7
v_gene: TRBV6-6
CDR3aa: CASGGWAGGYEQYF
CDR3nt: TGTGCCAGCGGGGGGTGGGCGGGAGGATACGAGCAGTACTTC

d_gene: TRBD1
abundance: .
j_gene: TRBJ1-1
v_gene: TRBV10-3
CDR3aa: CAISEFGQENTEAFF
CDR3nt: TGTGCCATCAGTGAGTTCGGACAGGAGAACACTGAAGCTTTCTTT

d_gene: .
abundance: once
j_gene: TRBJ2-2
v_gene: TRBV4-1
CDR3aa: CASSPGGNTGELFF
CDR3nt: TGCGCCAGCAGCCCGGGTGGGAACACCGGGGAGCTGTTTTTT

d_gene: TRBD1
abundance: .
j_gene: TRBJ2-7
v_gene: TRBV4-1
CDR3aa: CASSQVGDSYYEQYF
CDR3nt: TGCGCCAGCAGCCAAGTAGGGGACAGCTACTACGAGCAGTACTTC

d_gene: TRBD2
abundance: .
j_gene: TRBJ2-2
v_gene: TRBV4-2
CDR3aa: CASSQVGGLAGDRELFF
CDR3nt: TGTGCCAGCAGCCAAGTGGGGGGACTAGCGGGAGACCGGGAGCTGTTTTTT

d_gene: TRBD2
abundance: .
j_gene: TRBJ2-2
v_gene: TRBV10-1
CDR3aa: CASSGASGRWGTGELFF
CDR3nt: TGCGCCAGCAGTGGGGCTAGCGGGAGATGGGGCACCGGGGAGCTGTTTTTT

d_gene: TRBD2
abundance: .
j_gene: TRBJ2-7
v_gene: TRBV19
CDR3aa: CASSTLTSGRTYEQYF
CDR3nt: TGTGCCAGTAGTACCCTCACTAGCGGGAGGACCTACGAGCAGTACTTC

d_gene: TRBD2
abundance: .
j_gene: TRBJ2-1
v_gene: TRBV4-1
CDR3aa: CASSQDRAGGPNEQFF
CDR3nt: TGCGCCAGCAGCCAAGATAGAGCGGGAGGCCCCAATGAGCAGTTCTTC

d_gene: .
abundance: few
j_gene: TRBJ2-3
v_gene: TRBV11-2
CDR3aa: CASSSEGVDTQYF
CDR3nt: TGTGCCAGCAGCTCCGAGGGGGTAGATACGCAGTATTTT

d_gene: .
abundance: .
j_gene: TRBJ1-5
v_gene: TRBV5-1
CDR3aa: CASRGPLAGITDTQHF
CDR3nt: TGCGCCAGCAGGGGGCCCCTAGCGGGCATAACAGATACGCAGCATTTT

d_gene: TRBD2
abundance: .
j_gene: TRBJ2-7
v_gene: TRBV5-8
CDR3aa: CASSPGTSGRVGEQYF
CDR3nt: TGTGCCAGCAGCCCCGGGACTAGCGGGAGGGTGGGAGAGCAGTACTTC

d_gene: .
abundance: .
j_gene: TRBJ1-4
v_gene: TRBV11-2
CDR3aa: CASSSGLAEKLFF
CDR3nt: TGTGCCAGCAGCTCTGGGCTGGCTGAAAAACTGTTTTTT

d_gene: .
abundance: few
j_gene: TRBJ2-6
v_gene: TRBV28
CDR3aa: CATLGRQALSSGANVLTF
CDR3nt: TGTGCCACCCTGGGCAGGCAGGCTCTCTCCTCTGGGGCCAACGTCCTGACTTTC

d_gene: TRBD1
abundance: once
j_gene: TRBJ1-2
v_gene: TRBV28
CDR3aa: CASSDPGTGFAGYTF
CDR3nt: TGTGCCAGCAGTGACCCCGGGACAGGCTTTGCTGGCTACACCTTC

d_gene: TRBD2
abundance: .
j_gene: TRBJ2-1
v_gene: TRBV14
CDR3aa: CASSQAAGLYNEQFF
CDR3nt: TGTGCCAGCAGCCAAGCAGCGGGACTGTACAATGAGCAGTTCTTC

d_gene: TRBD1
abundance: .
j_gene: TRBJ1-1
v_gene: TRBV6-6
CDR3aa: CASSLRQGNTEAFF
CDR3nt: TGTGCCAGCAGTTTAAGACAGGGGAACACTGAAGCTTTCTTT

d_gene: .
abundance: few
j_gene: TRBJ2-3
v_gene: TRBV7-9
CDR3aa: CASTIPEREGTDTQYF
CDR3nt: TGTGCCAGCACCATTCCAGAGAGGGAGGGCACAGATACGCAGTATTTT

d_gene: .
abundance: .
j_gene: TRBJ2-1
v_gene: TRBV19
CDR3aa: CASSIGGTYNEQFF
CDR3nt: TGTGCCAGTAGTATAGGAGGGACTTACAATGAGCAGTTCTTC

d_gene: .
abundance: .
j_gene: TRBJ2-5
v_gene: TRBV9
CDR3aa: CASSEGLTGTETQYF
CDR3nt: TGTGCCAGCAGCGAAGGGCTTACAGGGACCGAGACCCAGTACTTC

d_gene: .
abundance: .
j_gene: TRBJ1-1
v_gene: TRBV19
CDR3aa: CATKTGRVNTEAFF
CDR3nt: TGTGCCACCAAGACGGGTAGAGTTAACACTGAAGCTTTCTTT

d_gene: TRBD2
abundance: few
j_gene: TRBJ2-1
v_gene: TRBV11-2
CDR3aa: CASSLQQSHGGSYNEQFF
CDR3nt: TGTGCCAGCAGCTTACAACAGTCTCACGGGGGGTCCTACAATGAGCAGTTCTTC

d_gene: .
abundance: .
j_gene: TRBJ1-1
v_gene: TRBV6-5
CDR3aa: CASSYSDGLEAFF
CDR3nt: TGTGCCAGCAGTTACTCCGACGGACTCGAAGCTTTCTTT

d_gene: TRBD2
abundance: .
j_gene: TRBJ2-1
v_gene: TRBV18
CDR3aa: CASSPPLMSGRTDEQFF
CDR3nt: TGTGCCAGCTCACCACCCCTCATGAGCGGGAGGACCGATGAGCAGTTCTTC

d_gene: .
abundance: .
j_gene: TRBJ2-1
v_gene: TRBV2
CDR3aa: CASRYLSSYNEQFF
CDR3nt: TGTGCCAGCAGGTACCTCAGCTCCTACAATGAGCAGTTCTTC

d_gene: .
abundance: .
j_gene: TRBJ2-5
v_gene: TRBV7-7
CDR3aa: CASSLNGGLETQYF
CDR3nt: TGTGCTAGCAGCTTAAACGGGGGTTTGGAGACCCAGTACTTC

d_gene: .
abundance: .
j_gene: TRBJ2-7
v_gene: TRBV6-5
CDR3aa: CASTSTGSGSYEQYF
CDR3nt: TGTGCCAGCACTTCAACAGGGTCGGGATCCTACGAGCAGTACTTC

d_gene: TRBD1
abundance: few
j_gene: TRBJ2-2
v_gene: TRBV14
CDR3aa: CASSQSGTGGFSTGELFF
CDR3nt: TGTGCCAGCAGCCAGTCCGGGACAGGGGGTTTTAGCACCGGGGAGCTGTTTTTT

d_gene: .
abundance: .
j_gene: TRBJ1-2
v_gene: TRBV18
CDR3aa: CASSLYSRDGYGYTF
CDR3nt: TGTGCCAGCTCACTCTACAGCAGGGATGGCTATGGCTACACCTTC

d_gene: TRBD2
abundance: .
j_gene: TRBJ2-1
v_gene: TRBV6-6
CDR3aa: CASRSPSGRAAIF
CDR3nt: TGTGCCAGCAGGTCTCCTAGCGGGAGGGCCGCGATCTTC

d_gene: .
abundance: .
j_gene: TRBJ2-5
v_gene: TRBV7-7
CDR3aa: CASSTDREETQYF
CDR3nt: TGTGCTAGCAGCACGGACAGAGAAGAGACCCAGTACTTC

d_gene: TRBD1
abundance: few
j_gene: TRBJ1-1
v_gene: TRBV19
CDR3aa: CAITGTGPPLNTEAFF
CDR3nt: TGTGCCATCACCGGGACAGGCCCACCTTTGAACACTGAAGCTTTCTTT

d_gene: .
abundance: .
j_gene: TRBJ2-5
v_gene: TRBV7-3
CDR3aa: CASSQGPGETQYF
CDR3nt: TGTGCCAGCTCGCAGGGGCCGGGGGAGACCCAGTACTTC

d_gene: .
abundance: few
j_gene: TRBJ1-3
v_gene: TRBV6-1
CDR3aa: CASSPGGAPGNTIYF
CDR3nt: TGTGCCAGCTCCCCTGGGGGGGCGCCTGGAAACACCATATATTTT

d_gene: TRBD2
abundance: .
j_gene: TRBJ2-3
v_gene: TRBV5-1
CDR3aa: CASSTGLAGDGTDTQYF
CDR3nt: TGCGCCAGCAGCACAGGACTAGCGGGAGACGGCACAGATACGCAGTATTTT

d_gene: TRBD1
abundance: .
j_gene: TRBJ2-1
v_gene: TRBV29-1
CDR3aa: CSTGQGNNEQFF
CDR3nt: TGCAGCACAGGACAGGGGAATAATGAGCAGTTCTTC

d_gene: TRBD2
abundance: .
j_gene: TRBJ2-3
v_gene: TRBV4-2
CDR3aa: CASSQKPGLVARTDTQYF
CDR3nt: TGTGCCAGCAGCCAAAAACCGGGACTAGTGGCCCGCACAGATACGCAGTATTTT

d_gene: TRBD2
abundance: .
j_gene: TRBJ2-1
v_gene: TRBV5-1
CDR3aa: CASSSFLAGDYNEQFF
CDR3nt: TGCGCCAGCAGCTCCTTTTTAGCGGGAGACTACAATGAGCAGTTCTTC

d_gene: .
abundance: .
j_gene: TRBJ2-3
v_gene: TRBV11-3
CDR3aa: CASSPRGQPSGTDTQYF
CDR3nt: TGTGCCAGCAGCCCAAGGGGCCAGCCCTCTGGCACAGATACGCAGTATTTT

d_gene: .
abundance: few
j_gene: TRBJ2-2
v_gene: TRBV7-3
CDR3aa: CASSPSFSGPTGELFF
CDR3nt: TGTGCCAGCAGCCCCTCGTTTAGCGGACCCACCGGGGAGCTGTTTTTT

d_gene: .
abundance: .
j_gene: TRBJ2-3
v_gene: TRBV11-2
CDR3aa: CASSANYDTQYF
CDR3nt: TGTGCCAGCAGCGCAAACTATGATACGCAGTATTTT

d_gene: .
abundance: .
j_gene: TRBJ2-1
v_gene: TRBV9
CDR3aa: CASSVAQAPRVEQFF
CDR3nt: TGTGCCAGCAGCGTAGCTCAGGCTCCCAGGGTTGAGCAGTTCTTC

d_gene: .
abundance: .
j_gene: TRBJ1-5
v_gene: TRBV2
CDR3aa: CASSTGYSNQPQHF
CDR3nt: TGTGCCAGCAGTACCGGGTATAGCAATCAGCCCCAGCATTTT

d_gene: .
abundance: few
j_gene: TRBJ2-2
v_gene: TRBV19
CDR3aa: CASSVWTANTGELFF
CDR3nt: TGTGCCAGTAGTGTATGGACAGCGAACACCGGGGAGCTGTTTTTT

d_gene: .
abundance: .
j_gene: TRBJ1-4
v_gene: TRBV4-1
CDR3aa: CASSQLLPNREKLFF
CDR3nt: TGCGCCAGCAGCCAATTACTTCCCAACAGGGAAAAACTGTTTTTT

d_gene: TRBD1
abundance: .
j_gene: TRBJ2-7
v_gene: TRBV28
CDR3aa: CASSQRDRVGGGRYF
CDR3nt: TGTGCCAGTAGCCAGCGAGACAGGGTTGGGGGCGGACGGTACTTC

d_gene: .
abundance: .
j_gene: TRBJ2-1
v_gene: TRBV29-1
CDR3aa: CSVERLARNEQFF
CDR3nt: TGCAGCGTTGAACGCCTAGCACGCAATGAGCAGTTCTTC

d_gene: .
abundance: .
j_gene: TRBJ1-1
v_gene: TRBV9
CDR3aa: CASSLWGGNTEAFF
CDR3nt: TGTGCCAGCAGTCTATGGGGCGGGAACACTGAAGCTTTCTTT

d_gene: TRBD2
abundance: .
j_gene: TRBJ2-3
v_gene: TRBV6-5
CDR3aa: CASSLGLAGVTDTQYF
CDR3nt: TGTGCCAGCAGTTTAGGCCTAGCGGGAGTCACAGATACGCAGTATTTT

d_gene: .
abundance: .
j_gene: TRBJ2-5
v_gene: TRBV5-5
CDR3aa: CASSFQGRSGVRDQYF
CDR3nt: TGTGCCAGCAGCTTTCAGGGAAGGTCAGGAGTAAGAGACCAGTACTTC

d_gene: TRBD2
abundance: .
j_gene: TRBJ2-1
v_gene: TRBV5-6
CDR3aa: CASSLLSLAGEQFF
CDR3nt: TGTGCCAGCAGCTTGTTATCACTAGCGGGAGAGCAGTTCTTC

d_gene: .
abundance: few
j_gene: TRBJ1-1
v_gene: TRBV2
CDR3aa: CASSAQGTEAFF
CDR3nt: TGTGCCAGCAGCGCCCAGGGCACTGAAGCTTTCTTT

d_gene: TRBD2
abundance: .
j_gene: TRBJ2-5
v_gene: TRBV7-3
CDR3aa: CASSVGGQETQYF
CDR3nt: TGTGCCAGCAGCGTCGGGGGGCAAGAGACCCAGTACTTC

d_gene: .
abundance: .
j_gene: TRBJ2-1
v_gene: TRBV5-1
CDR3aa: CASSLTASSYNEQFF
CDR3nt: TGCGCCAGCAGCTTGACGGCTAGCAGCTACAATGAGCAGTTCTTC

d_gene: .
abundance: .
j_gene: TRBJ2-5
v_gene: TRBV7-7
CDR3aa: CASSLDPGVFGETQYF
CDR3nt: TGTGCTAGCAGCTTAGATCCGGGAGTTTTTGGAGAGACCCAGTACTTC